This entry is about one TCR beta chain. The antigen remains unidentified. Each CDR3 protein is one row after TCRdb ran MiXCR on the 5' RACE reads. The data show under 250,000 distinct CDR3 sequences, roughly 15% seen once. These data belong to a study of T-cell memory formation after mild COVID-19. Study-wide findings and caveats: Whether second-wave clones peaking at day 37 were SARS-CoV-2 specific went unconfirmed. The study found balanced CD4/CD8 in clones contracting day 15 to 85 and a CD4+ lean in later expanders. Memory sampled before infection contained some responding clones, suggesting cross-reactive memory joined.

The CDR3 runs to 14 residues. V trimming: 8 bases; J trimming: 3 bases; junction bases outside the gene matches: 7. The germline V gene has CDR1 SEHNR and CDR2 FQNEAQ (reference sequence). This chain uses TRBV7-9 with TRBJ1-2; 9 positions agree with TRBD1. The clonotype comes from an adult woman who had mild COVID-19 (a few samples of this study predate the infection). Cell type and time point are not known. Sequences were obtained from PBMCs or a T cell subset sorted from them (not recorded which). CDR3: CASVPGQGHYGYTF. CDR3 nucleotides: TGTGCCAGCGTTCCGGGACAGGGACACTATGGCTACACCTTC.